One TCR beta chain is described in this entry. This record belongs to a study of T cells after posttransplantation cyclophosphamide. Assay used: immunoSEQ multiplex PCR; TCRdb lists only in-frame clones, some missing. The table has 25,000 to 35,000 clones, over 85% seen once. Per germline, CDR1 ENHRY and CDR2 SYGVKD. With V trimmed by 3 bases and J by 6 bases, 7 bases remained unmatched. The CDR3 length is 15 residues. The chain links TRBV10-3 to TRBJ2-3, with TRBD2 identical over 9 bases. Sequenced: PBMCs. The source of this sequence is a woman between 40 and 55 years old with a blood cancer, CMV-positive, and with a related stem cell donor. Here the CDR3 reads CAISDPRLAGDTQYF. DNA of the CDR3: TGTGCCATCAGTGACCCGAGGCTAGCGGGGGATACGCAGTATTTT.